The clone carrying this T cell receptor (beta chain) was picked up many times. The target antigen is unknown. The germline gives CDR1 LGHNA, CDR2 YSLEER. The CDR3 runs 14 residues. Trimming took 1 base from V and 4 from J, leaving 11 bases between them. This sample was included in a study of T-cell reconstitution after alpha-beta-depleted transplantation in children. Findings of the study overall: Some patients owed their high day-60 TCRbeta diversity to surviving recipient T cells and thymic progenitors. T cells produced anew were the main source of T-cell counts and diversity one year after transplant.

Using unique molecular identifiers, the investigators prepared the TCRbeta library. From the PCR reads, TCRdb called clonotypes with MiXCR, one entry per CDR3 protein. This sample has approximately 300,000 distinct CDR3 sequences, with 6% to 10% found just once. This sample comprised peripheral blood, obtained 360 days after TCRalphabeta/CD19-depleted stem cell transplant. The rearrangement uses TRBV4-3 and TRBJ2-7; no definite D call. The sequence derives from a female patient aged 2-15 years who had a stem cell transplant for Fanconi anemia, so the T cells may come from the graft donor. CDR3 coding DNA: TGCGCCAGCAGCCAAGTGGACGGCTCATACGAGCAGTACTTC. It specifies CASSQVDGSYEQYF.